Listed here are 18 T cell receptor beta chains from one sample, sequenced in a study of shared clonotypes between healthy human individuals. Sequencing was performed with immunoSEQ multiplex PCR; in TCRdb, only in-frame clones are kept and a portion is missing. Counted here are roughly 2.4 million clones, approximately 96% occurring once; the ten biggest clones make up around 0.13%. Source material: naive CD4+ T cells sorted from blood. Subset given: CD45RA+ positively selected. These receptors were taken from a man between 18 and 29 years old in good health.

V usage is TRBV30 and J usage is TRBJ2-1, with 9 positions matching TRBD2. CDR1 GTSNPN and CDR2 SVGIG come from the germline V gene (reference sequence). Trimming removed 6 bases from V and 0 bases from J; junction bases left unmatched: 0. The CDR3 has 13 amino acids. This CDR3 is CACSGSSYNEQFF. The CDR3 coding sequence is TGTGCCTGTAGCGGGAGCTCCTACAATGAGCAGTTCTTC.

V is TRBV25-1 and J is TRBJ1-4, with D possibly being TRBD1 (6 bases). V was trimmed by 2 bases and J by 8 bases, leaving 15 bases between them. CDR1 MGHDK and CDR2 SYGVNS come from the germline V gene. CDR3 length equals 15 residues. In DNA form, the CDR3 reads TGTGCCAGCAGTGAAGAATTGGACAGCAGGGAAAAACTGTTTTTT. Amino acids: CASSEELDSREKLFF.

To note about this clone: This same CDR3 is encoded by further DNA sequences in the sample. The chain combines TRBV30 with TRBJ1-1; D is unclear. In germline, CDR1 is GTSNPN, CDR2 SVGIG (reference sequence). This CDR3 region has 13 residues. The V gene lost 0 bases and the J gene lost 2 bases, with 7 bases spanning the gap. CDR3 sequence: CAWSVQLNTEAFF. CDR3 DNA sequence: TGTGCCTGGAGTGTCCAGCTAAACACTGAAGCTTTCTTT.

The chain carries TRBV30 and TRBJ2-5; D not certain. In germline, CDR1 is GTSNPN, CDR2 SVGIG (reference sequence). This CDR3 is built from 11 residues. Trimming stripped 4 bases from V and 0 bases from J, with 3 bases between. The CDR3 DNA reads as TGTGCCTGGAACAACCAAGAGACCCAGTACTTC. It specifies CAWNNQETQYF.

V gene TRBV10-3 combines with J gene TRBJ2-2; D might be TRBD2 (6 bases). This CDR3 region has 14 residues. Germline V gene lookup returns CDR1 ENHRY and CDR2 SYGVKD. Trimming cost V 10 bases and J 0 bases, with 12 bases left between them. CDR3 protein: CATPSASNTGELFF. As DNA, the CDR3 is TGTGCCACACCTAGCGCCTCGAACACCGGGGAGCTGTTTTTT.

V usage is TRBV7-2 and J usage is TRBJ1-1, with 11 bases matching TRBD1. J gave up 4 bases and V 5 bases, and 6 bases lay outside the gene matches. This CDR3 has 15 residues. Germline CDR1 and CDR2: SGHTA and FQGNSA. The chain's CDR3 is CASSPDRGRPTEAFF. In DNA form, the CDR3 reads TGTGCCAGCAGCCCGGACAGGGGGCGCCCCACTGAAGCTTTCTTT.

The V and J genes are TRBV11-2 and TRBJ1-5; a possible D gene is TRBD1 (5 bases). V was cut by 1 base and J by 3 bases, with 10 bases left in between. CDR1 and CDR2 (germline): SGHAT, FQNNGV. The CDR3 loop spans 15 amino acids. For the CDR3, the DNA is TGTGCCAGCAGCTTAGGTCGGGACCTCAATCAGCCCCAGCATTTT. Residues: CASSLGRDLNQPQHF.

The J gene is TRBJ1-2, the V gene TRBV5-1; 9 bases fit TRBD1. Trimming removed 5 bases from V and 6 bases from J; junction bases left unmatched: 8. This CDR3 region has 14 residues. Germline CDR1 SGHRS, CDR2 YFSETQ. This chain's CDR3 is CASSPGQGPDGYTF. For the CDR3, the DNA is TGCGCCAGCAGTCCGGGACAGGGTCCGGATGGCTACACCTTC.

This clone showed up just once. Distinct nucleotide sequences in the sample also encode this CDR3. V and J are TRBV9 and TRBJ2-3; a weak D match, TRBD2 (7 bases). CDR3 length: 15 residues. Germline V gene sequence: CDR1 SGDLS, CDR2 YYNGEE. V lost 0 bases, J lost 3 bases, and 11 bases lay in between. The CDR3 here is CASSVGGGATDTQYF. The CDR3 DNA reads as TGTGCCAGCAGCGTAGGTGGGGGGGCAACAGATACGCAGTATTTT.

This chain joins TRBV5-1 and TRBJ1-6; 7 nucleotides match TRBD1. Looked up from germline, CDR1 is SGHRS and CDR2 is YFSETQ. CDR3 length equals 15 residues. Losses at the gene ends were 4 bases for V and 9 bases for J; bases not matched to a gene: 10. As DNA, the CDR3 is TGCGCCAGCAGCCCAGGGACAGTTTTGTCTTCACCCCTCCACTTT. This codes for CASSPGTVLSSPLHF.

The chain carries TRBV13 and TRBJ2-7, with 10 bases identical to TRBD2. The V and J ends lost 0 bases and 3 bases, in that order; junction bases with no gene match: 2. The CDR3 runs to 15 residues. Germline assignment: CDR1 PRHDT and CDR2 FYEKMQ (reference sequence). This chain's CDR3 is CASSLGLAGDYEQYF. DNA for the CDR3: TGTGCCAGCAGCTTAGGGCTAGCGGGAGACTACGAGCAGTACTTC.

The CDR3 DNA sequence: TGTGCCAGCAGTGAAGATATCTTCTCGGACACCGGGGAGCTGTTTTTT. Translating gives CASSEDIFSDTGELFF. V gene TRBV2 combines with J gene TRBJ2-2; D not resolved. The CDR3 spans 16 residues. Deletions cut 1 base from V and 3 bases from J, with 12 bases between. Germline V gene data show CDR1 as SNHLY and CDR2 as FYNNEI. Together with reference TRBV2 and TRBJ2-2, the CDR3 gives the full variable domain: EPEVTQTPSHQVTQMGQEVILRCVPISNHLYFYWYRQILGQKVEFLVSFYNNEISEKSEIFDDQFSVERPDGSNFTLKIRSTKLEDSAMYFCASSEDIFSDTGELFFGEGSRLTVL.

V is TRBV19 and J is TRBJ1-1; tentatively, D is TRBD1 (5 bases). The CDR3 runs to 14 residues. Germline-derived CDR1 and CDR2 are LNHDA and SQIVND (reference sequence). V dropped 4 bases and J dropped 8 bases, with 17 bases sitting between them. DNA of the CDR3: TGTGCCAGTAGTACCTACCTCTCGGCAGGGGAAGCTTTCTTT. Residues: CASSTYLSAGEAFF.

This sequence joins TRBV21-1 and TRBJ2-7; the table gives TRBD1 as D, unverified against the DNA. TRBV21-1 is annotated as a pseudogene. The CDR3 has 20 residues. The CDR3 DNA follows: TGTGCCAGCAGGGAGACAGGGGGCGCCCCTATAAACACTCTCTCCTACGAGCAGTACTTC. Amino acids: CASRETGGAPINTLSYEQYF.

Worth noting for this clone: Other DNA sequences in the same sample also yield this CDR3. The V gene is TRBV7-2, the J gene TRBJ2-7, with TRBD2 matching 11 bases. The CDR3 is 16 residues long. V shed 0 bases, J shed 2 bases, and the junction held 3 bases outside the gene matches. The germline V gene encodes CDR1 SGHTA and CDR2 FQGNSA. CDR3 in DNA: TGTGCCAGCAGCTTAGCGGGGACTAGCGGCGCCTACGAGCAGTACTTC. This encodes CASSLAGTSGAYEQYF.

The chain couples TRBV5-1 to TRBJ2-7, with 10 bases matching TRBD1. Germline loops: CDR1 SGHRS, CDR2 YFSETQ. The V gene end was trimmed by 3 bases and the J gene end by 5 bases; junction bases not matched to a gene: 8. CDR3 size: 15 residues. CDR3 bases: TGCGCCAGCAGCTGGGATGGGACAGGGGTTAACGAGCAGTACTTC. This gives the protein CASSWDGTGVNEQYF.

The V gene is TRBV29-1, the J gene TRBJ1-1; D call uncertain. Germline CDR1 is SQVTM and CDR2 is ANQGSEA. The CDR3 is 14 amino acids. V gave up 7 bases and J gave up 2 bases, with 17 bases separating them. CDR3 residues: CSATDGVHNTEAFF. CDR3 DNA sequence: TGCAGCGCTACAGACGGGGTCCACAACACTGAAGCTTTCTTT.

This clone has only one observation. Distinct nucleotide sequences in the sample also encode this CDR3. The chain joins TRBV6-1 to TRBJ1-2, with D possibly being TRBD1 (5 bases). This CDR3 has 15 residues. Germline assignment: CDR1 MNHNS and CDR2 SASEGT. Between the trimmed V and J ends, which lost 2 bases and 2 bases, there was a span of 12 bases. The CDR3, as DNA: TGTGCCAGCAGTGAAAGCTCTGCAGGGAACTATGGCTACACCTTC. Its protein product is CASSESSAGNYGYTF.